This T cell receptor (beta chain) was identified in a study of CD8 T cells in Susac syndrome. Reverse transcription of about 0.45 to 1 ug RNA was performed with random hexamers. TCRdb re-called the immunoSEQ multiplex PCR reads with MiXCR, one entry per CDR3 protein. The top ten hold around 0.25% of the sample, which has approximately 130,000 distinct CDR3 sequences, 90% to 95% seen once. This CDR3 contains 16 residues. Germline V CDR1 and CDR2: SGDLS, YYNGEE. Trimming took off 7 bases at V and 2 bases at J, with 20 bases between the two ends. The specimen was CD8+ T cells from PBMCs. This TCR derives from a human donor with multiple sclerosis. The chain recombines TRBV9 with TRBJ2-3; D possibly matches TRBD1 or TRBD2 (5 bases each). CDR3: CASGTYTQQLTDTQYF. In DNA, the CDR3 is TGTGCCAGCGGGACCTATACTCAGCAACTCACAGATACGCAGTATTTT.